This TCR beta chain originates from a study of cytomegalovirus exposure and HLA in healthy donors. About this clone itself: What it binds is unknown.

Amplification used 60 Vbeta primers and 13 Jbeta primers. Using immunoSEQ multiplex PCR, the repertoire was profiled, and TCRdb retains in-frame clones only, with some absent. This table has roughly 120,000 clones, about 78% appearing once. General observations from the study: Rarity held for most TCR sequences, but there were some public TCRs that occurred in many donors.

The CDR3 has 14 residues. Trimming pared 3 bases from V and 4 bases from J, leaving 11 bases between. Germline V gene data show CDR1 as SGDLS and CDR2 as YYNGEE. The TCR originated in a woman aged 40-49 years in good health and CMV-seropositive. The sample comprised PBMCs. The chain is built from TRBV9 and TRBJ2-1; D is possibly TRBD2 (5 bases). The DNA for the CDR3 is TGTGCCAGCAGCGCGAGGGAATTTTACAATGAGCAGTTCTTC. Its translation is CASSAREFYNEQFF.